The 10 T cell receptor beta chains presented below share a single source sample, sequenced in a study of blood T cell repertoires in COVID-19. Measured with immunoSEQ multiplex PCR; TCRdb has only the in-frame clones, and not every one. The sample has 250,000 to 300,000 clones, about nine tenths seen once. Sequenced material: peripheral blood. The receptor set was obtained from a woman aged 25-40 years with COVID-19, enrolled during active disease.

The CDR3 sequence is CASSQADRTRDEQYF. The CDR3, as DNA: TGTGCCAGCAGCCAAGCTGACCGGACTAGGGATGAGCAGTACTTC. The rearrangement uses TRBV3-1 (or the pseudogene TRBV3-2) and TRBJ2-7; TRBD2 aligns across 7 bases. Trimming took 1 base from V and 7 from J; bases not matched to a gene: 10. Germline assignment: CDR1 LGHDT and CDR2 YNNKEL (reference sequence). The CDR3 runs to 15 residues.

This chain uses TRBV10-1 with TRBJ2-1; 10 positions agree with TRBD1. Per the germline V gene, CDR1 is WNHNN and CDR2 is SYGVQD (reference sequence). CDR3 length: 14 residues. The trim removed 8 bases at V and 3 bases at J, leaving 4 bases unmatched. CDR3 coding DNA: TGCGCCAGCGCCGGGACAGGGGACTACAATGAGCAGTTCTTC. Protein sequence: CASAGTGDYNEQFF.

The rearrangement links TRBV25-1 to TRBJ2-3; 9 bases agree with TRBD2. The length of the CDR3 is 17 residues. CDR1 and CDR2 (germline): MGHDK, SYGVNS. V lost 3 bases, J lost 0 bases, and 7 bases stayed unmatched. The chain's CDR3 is CASSDGAGGPSTDTQYF. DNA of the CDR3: TGTGCCAGCAGTGACGGAGCGGGAGGCCCTAGCACAGATACGCAGTATTTT. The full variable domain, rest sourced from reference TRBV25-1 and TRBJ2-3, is EADIYQTPRYLVIGTGKKITLECSQTMGHDKMYWYQQDPGMELHLIHYSYGVNSTEKGDLSSESTVSRIRTEHFPLTLESARPSHTSQYLCASSDGAGGPSTDTQYFGPGTRLTVL.

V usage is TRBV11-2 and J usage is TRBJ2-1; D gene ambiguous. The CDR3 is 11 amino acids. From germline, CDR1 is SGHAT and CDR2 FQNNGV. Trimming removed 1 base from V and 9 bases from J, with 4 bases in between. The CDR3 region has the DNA TGTGCCAGCAGCTTAGCTTTTGAGCAGTTCTTC. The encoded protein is CASSLAFEQFF.

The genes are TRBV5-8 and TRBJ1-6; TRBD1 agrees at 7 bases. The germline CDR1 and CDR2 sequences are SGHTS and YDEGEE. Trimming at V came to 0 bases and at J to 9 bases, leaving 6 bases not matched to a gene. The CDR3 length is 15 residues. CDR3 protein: CASSLAGGRGSPLHF. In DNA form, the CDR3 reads TGTGCCAGCAGCTTGGCAGGGGGAAGAGGTTCACCCCTCCACTTT.

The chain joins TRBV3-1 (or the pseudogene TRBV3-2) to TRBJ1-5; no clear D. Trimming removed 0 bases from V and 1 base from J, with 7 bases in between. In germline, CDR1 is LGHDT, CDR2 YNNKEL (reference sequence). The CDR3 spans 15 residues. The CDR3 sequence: CASSQDSGSNQPQHF. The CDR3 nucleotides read TGTGCCAGCAGCCAAGATTCGGGGAGCAATCAGCCCCAGCATTTT.

Here the CDR3 reads CASSQDIGNQPQHF. The CDR3 nucleotides are TGTGCCAGCAGCCAAGATATCGGGAATCAGCCCCAGCATTTT. The genes are TRBV4-2 and TRBJ1-5; D is undetermined. Germline V gene data show CDR1 as LGHNA and CDR2 as YNFKEQ. The V gene lost 0 bases and the J gene lost 4 bases, with 7 bases spanning the gap. The CDR3 extends over 14 amino acids.

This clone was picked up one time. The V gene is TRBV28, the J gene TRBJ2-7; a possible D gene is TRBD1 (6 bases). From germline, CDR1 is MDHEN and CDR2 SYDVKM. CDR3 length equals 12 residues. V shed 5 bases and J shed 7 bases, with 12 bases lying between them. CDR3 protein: CASSTGTREQYF. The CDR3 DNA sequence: TGTGCCAGCAGTACAGGGACGCGTGAGCAGTACTTC.

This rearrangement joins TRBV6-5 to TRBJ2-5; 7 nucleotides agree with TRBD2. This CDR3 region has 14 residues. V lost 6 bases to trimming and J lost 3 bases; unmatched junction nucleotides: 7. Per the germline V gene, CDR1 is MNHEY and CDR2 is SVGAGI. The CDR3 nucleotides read TGTGCCAGCAGCCCCATAGGGACTAAAGAGACCCAGTACTTC. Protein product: CASSPIGTKETQYF.

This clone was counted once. The DNA of the CDR3 is TGTGCCAGCAGCCAAGAAGGGACAGGGGGCGTGACCAAAAACATTCAGTACTTC. It yields the protein CASSQEGTGGVTKNIQYF. The chain recombines TRBV3-1 (or the pseudogene TRBV3-2) with TRBJ2-4; 12 nucleotides align to TRBD1. Per germline, CDR1 LGHDT and CDR2 YNNKEL (reference sequence). This CDR3 comprises 18 residues. V gave up 0 bases and J gave up 2 bases; unmatched junction bases: 5.